Listed below are T cell receptor beta chains from one sample, sequenced in a study of blood T cell repertoires in COVID-19. Produced via immunoSEQ multiplex PCR; TCRdb's table is partial and in-frame only. The table lists under 200,000 clones, under 90% of them singletons. The source material was PBMCs or T cells enriched from blood (not recorded which). Receptors were obtained from a man aged 60 to 69 who had recovered from COVID-19. The CDR3 runs from the conserved cysteine through the conserved F or W. A D gene is named only where the DNA matches it firmly. Clone size is not always given. Where it is, it says once, few, many or a class for expanded clones.

D gene,J gene,clone size,V gene,CDR3 protein,CDR3 DNA
-,TRBJ2-3,once,TRBV28,CATKAEGGGGTDTQYF,TGTGCCACCAAGGCTGAGGGAGGAGGGGGCACGGATACGCAGTATTTT
-,TRBJ1-4,-,TRBV10-3,CAISRDKRSTNEKLFF,TGTGCCATCAGCCGGGACAAGCGTTCAACTAATGAAAAACTGTTTTTT
-,TRBJ1-3,-,TRBV28,CASSPGGDLSGNTIYF,TGTGCCAGCAGCCCGGGCGGGGACCTTTCTGGAAACACCATATATTTT
-,TRBJ2-4,-,TRBV7-9,CASSLDGTKNIQYF,TGTGCCAGCAGCCTCGACGGGACCAAAAACATTCAGTACTTC
-,TRBJ2-7,-,TRBV7-6,CASSPSGWEVLSYEQYF,TGTGCCAGCAGCCCCTCAGGTTGGGAGGTTTTGTCCTACGAGCAGTACTTC
-,TRBJ1-2,-,TRBV28,CASKGLRAAPNF,TGTGCCAGCAAGGGCCTCAGGGCGGCACCAAATTTC
TRBD2,TRBJ2-5,-,TRBV27,CASTTRGGQETQYF,TGTGCCAGCACAACACGGGGGGGGCAAGAGACCCAGTACTTC
TRBD1,TRBJ2-7,-,TRBV2,CASARDRGYEQYF,TGTGCCAGCGCTCGGGACAGGGGCTACGAGCAGTACTTC
TRBD2,TRBJ2-5,-,TRBV3-1/TRBV3-2,CASSHPLAGVPVRETQYF,TGTGCCAGCAGCCACCCGCTAGCGGGGGTTCCGGTTAGGGAGACCCAGTACTTC
TRBD2,TRBJ2-2,-,TRBV7-3,CASSLSSGVTGELFF,TGTGCCAGCAGCTTATCTAGCGGGGTTACCGGGGAGCTGTTTTTT
-,TRBJ1-1,-,TRBV7-9,CASSPSQANTEAFF,TGTGCCAGCAGCCCCTCCCAGGCGAACACTGAAGCTTTCTTT
-,TRBJ2-3,-,TRBV10-3,CAIMGAGTDTQYF,TGTGCCATCATGGGGGCGGGCACAGATACGCAGTATTTT
-,TRBJ1-6,-,TRBV4-1,CASSEAGYNSPLHF,TGCGCCAGCAGCGAGGCGGGGTATAATTCACCCCTCCACTTT
-,TRBJ1-5,-,TRBV19,CASSIWGVSNQPQHF,TGTGCCAGTAGTATATGGGGGGTTAGCAATCAGCCCCAGCATTTT
TRBD1,TRBJ1-2,-,TRBV20-1,CSASPGQGASGYTF,TGCAGTGCTAGTCCGGGACAGGGGGCGAGTGGCTACACCTTC
-,TRBJ1-1,-,TRBV7-9,CASSTLQEMNTEAFF,TGTGCCAGCAGCACTTTACAGGAGATGAACACTGAAGCTTTCTTT
-,TRBJ2-5,-,TRBV7-6,CASSLEAVATQETQYF,TGTGCCAGCAGCTTAGAGGCCGTAGCGACCCAAGAGACCCAGTACTTC
-,TRBJ1-4,-,TRBV2,CASSELTTNEKLFF,TGTGCCAGCAGTGAACTTACAACTAATGAAAAACTGTTTTTT
-,TRBJ1-6,-,TRBV27,CASRRRTVQSPLHF,TGTGCCAGCAGGCGAAGGACAGTACAGTCACCCCTCCACTTT
TRBD1,TRBJ1-4,-,TRBV5-4,CASSLRDRGGEKLFF,TGTGCCAGCAGCTTGAGGGACAGGGGAGGAGAAAAACTGTTTTTT
-,TRBJ1-2,-,TRBV7-9,CASSPVEGYTF,TGTGCCAGCAGCCCCGTAGAAGGCTACACCTTC
-,TRBJ1-1,-,TRBV5-6,CASSFWGLLDTEAFF,TGTGCCAGCAGTTTTTGGGGGCTTTTAGACACTGAAGCTTTCTTT
TRBD1,TRBJ1-3,once,TRBV10-3,CATTGGGDTIYF,TGTGCCACGACAGGGGGCGGAGACACCATATATTTT
-,TRBJ2-6,-,TRBV3-1/TRBV3-2,CASRPGVGANVLTF,TGTGCCAGCAGACCAGGGGTCGGGGCCAACGTCCTGACTTTC
-,TRBJ1-2,-,TRBV30,CAWSHTYGYTF,TGTGCCTGGAGCCACACCTATGGCTACACCTTC
-,TRBJ1-1,-,TRBV30,CAWRRSLNTEAFF,TGTGCCTGGAGAAGGAGCTTGAACACTGAAGCTTTCTTT